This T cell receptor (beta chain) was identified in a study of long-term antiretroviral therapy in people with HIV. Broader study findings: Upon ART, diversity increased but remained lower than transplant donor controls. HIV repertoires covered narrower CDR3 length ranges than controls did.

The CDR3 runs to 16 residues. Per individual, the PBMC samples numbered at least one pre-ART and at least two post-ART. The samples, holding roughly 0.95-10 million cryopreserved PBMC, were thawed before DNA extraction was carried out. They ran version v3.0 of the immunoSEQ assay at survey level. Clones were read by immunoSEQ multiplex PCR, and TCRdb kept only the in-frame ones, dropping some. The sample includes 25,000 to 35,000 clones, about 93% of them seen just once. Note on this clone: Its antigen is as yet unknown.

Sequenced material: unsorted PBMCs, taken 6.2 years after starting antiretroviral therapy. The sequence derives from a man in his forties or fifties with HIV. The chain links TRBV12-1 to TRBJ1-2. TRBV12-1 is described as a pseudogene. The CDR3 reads CASSLGGHNREQCYTF. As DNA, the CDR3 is TGTGCCAGCAGCTTGGGGGGACATAACCGAGAACAGTGCTACACCTTC.